These 20 T cell receptor beta chains were sequenced from one sample in a study of breast tumors, draining lymph nodes, adjacent tissues. TCRdb re-called the multiplex PCR reads with MiXCR, one entry per CDR3 protein. This sample has 200,000 to 250,000 distinct CDR3 sequences, with roughly 32% found just once. Breast cancer patients provided tissue from their axillary draining lymph nodes. The sequencing sample was made of axillary lymph node tissue. The source of these receptors is a female donor with breast cancer. Some clones in this sample may be carry-over from other donors' samples.

This clonotype was found a few times. Compared with germline, one end of the junction differs, possibly owing to a read error. This chain links TRBV7-9 with TRBJ1-2, with D perhaps TRBD1 (5 bases). The CDR3 consists of 15 residues. Germline CDR1 SEHNR, CDR2 FQNEAQ (reference sequence). The CDR3 nucleotides read TGTGCCAGCGGTTCTCTTGAAGAAACAGGAAACGGCTACCCCTTC. It translates to CASGSLEETGNGYPF. The complete variable domain, with remaining parts taken from reference TRBV7-9 and TRBJ1-2, reads DTGVSQNPRHKITKRGQNVTFRCDPISEHNRLYWYRQTLGQGPEFLTYFQNEAQLEKSRLLSDRFSAERPKGSFSTLEIQRTEQGDSAMYLCASGSLEETGNGYPFGSGTRLTVV.

Ten or more counts support this clonotype. This sequence joins TRBV29-1 and TRBJ1-5, with 11 bases matching TRBD1. The J segment lost 6 bases and the V segment lost 6 bases, leaving 10 bases of the junction unmatched. Germline CDR1 SQVTM, CDR2 ANQGSEA. The CDR3 totals 15 residues. The CDR3 nucleotides read TGCAGCGTGAGTGGGACAGGGGGTCTGGGTCAGCCCCAGCATTTT. Translation gives CSVSGTGGLGQPQHF.

In its sample, this clonotype was seen many times. The chain recombines TRBV5-1 with TRBJ2-3; 7 nucleotides agree with TRBD1. The CDR3 loop spans 18 amino acids. V was pared by 0 bases and J by 7 bases, with 17 bases of the junction left unmatched. The germline V gene encodes CDR1 SGHRS and CDR2 YFSETQ. The CDR3 sequence: CASSLGEGAQYIEYTQYF. DNA of the CDR3: TGCGCCAGCAGCTTGGGTGAGGGGGCGCAGTACATTGAATATACGCAGTATTTT.

A word on this clonotype: Compared with germline, one end of the junction differs, possibly owing to a read error. The CDR3 loop reads CACSLPRGTSGYEQYF. The CDR3 bases are TGTGCCTGCAGTTTACCCAGGGGGACTAGCGGCTACGAGCAGTACTTC. The V and J genes are TRBV12-3 or TRBV12-4 and TRBJ2-7, with 11 bases lining up with TRBD2. The CDR3 totals 16 residues.

This clonotype was picked up many times. The chain has TRBV24-1 and TRBJ2-2, with 15 positions matching TRBD2. CDR1 is KGHDR, CDR2 SFDVKD, per germline. There are 15 residues in the CDR3. Germline trimming cut 7 bases from V and 5 bases from J; bases unmatched to any gene: 1. The CDR3 loop is CATSGTSGRTGELFF. The CDR3 DNA is TGTGCCACCAGCGGGACTAGCGGGAGGACCGGGGAGCTGTTTTTT.

This clonotype was recorded many times. The J gene is TRBJ2-2, the V gene TRBV27, with no clear D. CDR3 length: 13 residues. Germline values: CDR1 MNHEY, CDR2 SMNVEV (reference sequence). With 2 bases removed from V and 5 bases from J, the gap between germline ends came to 6 bases. Here the CDR3 reads CASSLPLTGELFF. Here the CDR3 DNA reads TGTGCCAGCAGTTTACCCCTTACCGGGGAGCTGTTTTTT.

This clonotype was seen ten or more times. The chain is built from TRBV7-2 and TRBJ2-5, with D unresolved. The CDR3 totals 14 residues. V gave up 0 bases and J gave up 5 bases, with 10 bases separating them. Germline V CDR1 and CDR2: SGHTA, FQGNSA. The CDR3 protein is CASSLASSQETQYF. CDR3 in DNA: TGTGCCAGCAGCTTAGCGTCTAGTCAGGAGACCCAGTACTTC.

Regarding this clonotype: Being one base from a much bigger clone, this may be a read error. This chain connects TRBV6-5 to TRBJ2-2; 11 positions match TRBD2. The length of the CDR3 is 19 residues. The V gene's germline CDR1 is MNHEY and CDR2 SVGAGI. For the CDR3, the DNA is TGTGCCGGCAGTTACGTAGGACTAGCGGGTAACCCGAACACCGGGGAGCTGTTTTTT. It is translated as CAGSYVGLAGNPNTGELFF.

Only one count was recorded for this clonotype. The J gene is TRBJ2-5, the V gene TRBV7-2, with 8 bases matching TRBD2. The CDR3 loop spans 18 amino acids. The V gene's germline CDR1 is SGHTA and CDR2 FQGNSA. V shed 1 base and J 2 bases; nucleotides not matched to a gene: 12. The CDR3 DNA reads TGTGCCAGCAGCTTAGGAGGTAGCGGGGCAAGCGGACAAGAGACCCAGTACTTC. Amino acids: CASSLGGSGASGQETQYF.

This clonotype was seen a handful of times. This chain joins TRBV7-2 and TRBJ1-1; TRBD1 is a possible D gene (5 bases). V was clipped by 1 base and J by 7 bases, with 16 bases between them. The CDR3 has 15 residues. Germline V CDR1 and CDR2: SGHTA, FQGNSA. The DNA for the CDR3 is TGTGCCAGCAGCTTAGTGGGGGGACCTGGGGGTGAAGCTTTCTTT. Translating gives CASSLVGGPGGEAFF.

Comments on this clonotype: An end of the junction does not agree with germline; a read error may underlie this. The chain has TRBV2 and TRBJ1-1; D call uncertain. This CDR3 is 13 amino acids long. CDR1 is SNHLY, CDR2 FYNNEI, per germline. CDR3 in DNA: TGTGCCAGCAGACGAGGGTTGAACGCTGAAGCTTTCTTT. Residues: CASRRGLNAEAFF.

The J gene is TRBJ2-3, the V gene TRBV5-6, with TRBD2 as a possible D gene (7 bases). V was cut by 2 bases and J by 4 bases, with 23 bases left in between. The CDR3 is 18 residues long. CDR1 and CDR2 from the germline V gene are SGHDT and YYEEEE. The CDR3, as DNA: TGTGCCAGCAGCTTTGGGACGGGGCTAGCGGAGGGGGCAGATACGCAGTATTTT. This translates into CASSFGTGLAEGADTQYF.

This clonotype was seen only a few times. CDR3 in amino acids: CASSLPGTELYGYTF. The CDR3 DNA is TGTGCCAGCAGTCTCCCCGGGACAGAACTCTATGGCTACACCTTC. J is TRBJ1-2 and V is TRBV6-1, with 7 bases fitting TRBD1. This CDR3 has 15 residues. Trimming removed 5 bases from V and 4 bases from J; junction bases left unmatched: 10. Germline assignment: CDR1 MNHNS and CDR2 SASEGT.

This clonotype was seen more than once but under ten times. Given a much more abundant clone one base away, this may be a read error. The chain is built from TRBV7-9 and TRBJ2-1; weak D call: TRBD2 (5 bases). The germline V gene has CDR1 SEHNR and CDR2 FQNEAQ (reference sequence). This CDR3 has 18 amino acids. In DNA, the CDR3 is TGTGCCAGCAGCGGGAGTATTCACGGGTCACACTCCTACCATGAGCAGTTCTTC. It codes for CASSGSIHGSHSYHEQFF.

J is TRBJ2-7 and V is TRBV28, with D perhaps matching TRBD1 (6 bases). V was clipped by 10 bases and J by 0 bases, with 19 bases between them. The CDR3 totals 15 residues. Per the germline V gene, CDR1 is MDHEN and CDR2 is SYDVKM. The CDR3 protein is CATFALDSRSYEQYF. The CDR3 DNA follows: TGTGCCACTTTCGCCTTGGACAGCCGCTCCTACGAGCAGTACTTC.

The table lists this clonotype with many counts. The CDR3 loop reads CASSYSTSGRGYTQYF. In nucleotides, the CDR3 is TGTGCCAGCAGTTACTCTACTAGCGGGAGGGGATATACGCAGTATTTT. The chain links TRBV6-5 to TRBJ2-3, with TRBD2 matching over 13 bases. V gave up 0 bases and J gave up 7 bases; unmatched junction bases: 4. CDR3 length equals 16 residues. Per germline, CDR1 MNHEY and CDR2 SVGAGI.

Details on this clonotype: One end of the junction varies from germline; a read error may be responsible. The J gene is TRBJ2-5, the V gene TRBV9; 15 nucleotides align to TRBD2. The V gene's germline CDR1 is SGDLS and CDR2 YYNGEE. CDR3 length: 16 residues. The CDR3 DNA reads as TGTGCCGGCAGTGCCGGACTAGCGGGAGGGCAAGAGACCCAGTACTTC. Protein product: CAGSAGLAGGQETQYF.

This clonotype turned up a few times. The rearrangement uses TRBV18 and TRBJ2-3, with 10 bases matching TRBD2. The germline CDR1 and CDR2 sequences are KGHSH and LQKENI. The CDR3 spans 17 residues. The junction had 6 bases not matched to a gene; V was cut back by 0 bases and J by 3 bases. This CDR3 reads CASSPPLAGVVTDTQYF. Written as DNA, the CDR3 is TGTGCCAGCTCACCACCGCTAGCGGGAGTTGTGACAGATACGCAGTATTTT.

Ten or more counts support this clonotype. V usage is TRBV27 and J usage is TRBJ1-3, with no clear D. V was trimmed by 0 bases and J by 2 bases, leaving 5 bases between them. Per germline, CDR1 MNHEY and CDR2 SMNVEV (reference sequence). This CDR3 is built from 14 residues. CDR3 in amino acids: CASSLSATGNTIYF. DNA of the CDR3: TGTGCCAGCAGTTTATCGGCCACTGGAAACACCATATATTTT.

This chain uses TRBV27 with TRBJ1-4, with D unresolved. This CDR3 comprises 14 residues. Trimming removed 3 bases from V and 8 bases from J, with 13 bases in between. Germline V gene sequence: CDR1 MNHEY, CDR2 SMNVEV (reference sequence). In DNA, the CDR3 is TGTGCCAGCAGTTTCCGGGGTCCCTGGGAAAAACTGTTTTTT. This sequence encodes CASSFRGPWEKLFF.